Following are 18 T cell receptor beta chains from one sample sequenced in a study of T-cell memory formation after mild COVID-19. In TCRdb, the 5' RACE reads were re-called with MiXCR into one record per CDR3 protein. Altogether about 340,000 distinct CDR3 sequences are present, approximately 21% being singletons, with the ten largest covering around 12%. The sequenced sample was PBMCs or a T cell subset sorted from them (not recorded which). The receptor source for this set is an adult woman who had mild COVID-19 (a few samples of this study predate the infection). Cell type and time point are not known.

The chain combines TRBV18 with TRBJ2-7; D call uncertain. V lost 4 bases, J lost 4 bases, and 5 bases lay in between. The germline V gene encodes CDR1 KGHSH and CDR2 LQKENI. The CDR3 runs to 11 residues. The DNA for the CDR3 is TGTGCCAGCTCACATGGGTACGAGCAGTACTTC. Translated: CASSHGYEQYF.

The table lists this clonotype with a few counts. The rearrangement links TRBV6-5 to TRBJ2-5; D not certain. The germline V and J ends were trimmed by 6 bases and 5 bases, with 13 bases remaining between them. Germline V gene lookup returns CDR1 MNHEY and CDR2 SVGAGI. This CDR3 spans 13 amino acids. The CDR3 DNA reads TGTGCCAGCAGCCACGGACGGACGGAGACCCAGTACTTC. Its translation is CASSHGRTETQYF.

The V gene is TRBV6-5, the J gene TRBJ1-1; D possibly corresponds to TRBD1 (5 bases). V was trimmed by 5 bases and J by 1 base, leaving 14 bases between them. This CDR3 spans 15 amino acids. Germline loops: CDR1 MNHEY, CDR2 SVGAGI. CDR3 nucleotide sequence: TGTGCCAGCAGTCGAATCGACAGCGGGAACACTGAAGCTTTCTTT. Translating it yields CASSRIDSGNTEAFF.

In its sample, this clonotype was seen a few times. The chain uses TRBV14 and TRBJ2-2, with D possibly matching TRBD2 (5 bases). CDR3 length: 15 amino acids. The germline gives CDR1 SGHDN, CDR2 FVKESK. The V end was cut by 1 base, the J end by 1 base, with 7 bases between. The CDR3 DNA sequence: TGTGCCAGCAGCCAAGCCAGCGGGAACACCGGGGAGCTGTTTTTT. It specifies CASSQASGNTGELFF.

This clonotype was seen only a few times. The chain joins TRBV29-1 to TRBJ2-7; D unresolved. The CDR3 spans 12 residues. From germline, CDR1 is SQVTM and CDR2 ANQGSEA. The V gene lost 1 base and the J gene lost 2 bases, with 6 bases spanning the gap. This CDR3 reads CSVEVPTYEQYF. CDR3 sequence (DNA): TGCAGCGTTGAAGTTCCTACCTACGAGCAGTACTTC.

The chain links TRBV27 to TRBJ2-7; TRBD2 might be the D (7 bases). The V end was cut by 5 bases, the J end by 1 base, with 12 bases between. Germline CDR1 and CDR2: MNHEY and SMNVEV (reference sequence). The length of the CDR3 is 14 residues. The CDR3 nucleotides are TGTGCCAGCAGTCGGGGGGCCTTGTCCTACGAGCAGTACTTC. Translated, it gives CASSRGALSYEQYF.

The gene calls are TRBV20-1 and TRBJ2-1; the match to TRBD2 covers 8 bases. CDR1 is DFQATT, CDR2 SNEGSKA, per germline (reference sequence). J gave up 3 bases and V 3 bases, and 22 bases lay outside the gene matches. There are 20 residues in the CDR3. In DNA, the CDR3 is TGCAGTGCTAGTCCGGTGGGTAGCGGGATACTAAGGGGAATCTACAATGAGCAGTTCTTC. This encodes CSASPVGSGILRGIYNEQFF.

This clonotype was recorded a few times. The chain recombines TRBV7-3 with TRBJ2-3, with TRBD2 matching 9 bases. Unmatched junction bases numbered 6, after V lost 3 bases and J lost 5 bases. In germline, CDR1 is SGHTA, CDR2 FQGTGA. The CDR3 sequence is 15 residues long. For the CDR3, the DNA is TGTGCCAGCAGCTTTAGCGGGAGCAATGGAGATACGCAGTATTTT. This gives the protein CASSFSGSNGDTQYF.

This clonotype has just a few counts. The chain combines TRBV7-9 with TRBJ1-1; weak D call: TRBD1 (5 bases). This CDR3 spans 15 amino acids. The germline V gene encodes CDR1 SEHNR and CDR2 FQNEAQ (reference sequence). Trimming took off 3 bases at V and 2 bases at J, with 13 bases between the two ends. The CDR3 region is CASSFGARANTEAFF. In DNA form, the CDR3 reads TGTGCCAGCAGCTTCGGGGCCAGGGCCAACACTGAAGCTTTCTTT.

The chain combines TRBV3-1 with TRBJ1-1; TRBD1 might be the D (5 bases). The V end lost 0 bases, the J end lost 4 bases, and 9 bases lay between the germline ends. This CDR3 spans 14 amino acids. Germline-derived CDR1 and CDR2 are LGHDT and YNNKEL (reference sequence). The CDR3 coding sequence is TGTGCCAGCAGCCAAGAACAGGAGCTCACTGAAGCTTTCTTT. This translates into CASSQEQELTEAFF.

This clonotype occurred many times. This chain uses TRBV24-1 with TRBJ2-7; 9 bases agree with TRBD1. Germline V CDR1 and CDR2: KGHDR, SFDVKD. J lost 5 bases, V lost 4 bases, and 11 bases had no gene match. The CDR3 is made up of 16 amino acids. The CDR3 is CATSDPPGTGQHEQYF. The CDR3 DNA reads TGTGCCACCAGTGACCCCCCCGGGACAGGGCAACACGAGCAGTACTTC.

This chain connects TRBV12-3 or TRBV12-4 to TRBJ2-5, with a weak D call TRBD1 (6 bases). With 6 bases removed from V and 4 bases from J, the gap between germline ends came to 15 bases. The CDR3 sequence is 14 residues long. CDR3: CASSRRTGRETQYF. CDR3 DNA sequence: TGTGCCAGCAGCCGTAGAACAGGGAGAGAGACCCAGTACTTC.

The rearrangement joins TRBV3-1 to TRBJ2-2; 8 nucleotides agree with TRBD2. With V trimmed by 3 bases and J by 4 bases, 13 bases remained unmatched. From germline, CDR1 is LGHDT and CDR2 YNNKEL (reference sequence). The CDR3 covers 18 residues. The CDR3 region is CASSHSGRYLSGTGELFF. The CDR3 bases are TGTGCCAGCAGCCACAGCGGGAGATATTTATCGGGCACCGGGGAGCTGTTTTTT.

The chain is built from TRBV4-1 and TRBJ1-1; D is possibly TRBD1 (6 bases). V lost 1 base, J lost 6 bases, and 18 bases lay in between. The CDR3 is 16 amino acids. Germline-derived CDR1 and CDR2 are MGHRA and YSYEKL. The CDR3, as DNA: TGCGCCAGCAGCCAAGTACGTAACAGGGCTGCATCTGAAGCTTTCTTT. It is translated as CASSQVRNRAASEAFF.

The rearrangement uses TRBV10-3 and TRBJ2-5, with 10 positions matching TRBD2. V shed 5 bases and J 5 bases; nucleotides not matched to a gene: 8. This CDR3 is built from 15 residues. The germline CDR1 and CDR2 sequences are ENHRY and SYGVKD. The DNA of the CDR3 is TGTGCCATCAGTTCTAGCGGGAGTATCGCTGAGACCCAGTACTTC. This translates into CAISSSGSIAETQYF.

This clonotype was seen more than once but under ten times. The gene calls are TRBV12-3 or TRBV12-4 and TRBJ1-2; tentative D call: TRBD1 (6 bases). The CDR3 totals 13 residues. V was shortened by 6 bases and J by 3 bases, with 11 bases between the two germline ends. CDR3 nucleotide sequence: TGTGCCAGCAGCCCGGGGGCGCACTATGGCTACACCTTC. Protein: CASSPGAHYGYTF.

V and J are TRBV20-1 and TRBJ2-1; TRBD2 aligns across 9 bases. This CDR3 has 15 residues. V dropped 0 bases and J dropped 8; count of bases not matched to a gene: 8. Germline V CDR1 and CDR2: DFQATT, SNEGSKA (reference sequence). Here the CDR3 DNA reads TGCAGTGCTAGAGATAGCGCGGGAGGGCCTGATGAGCAGTTCTTC. Its translation is CSARDSAGGPDEQFF.

This clonotype was detected many times. The chain carries TRBV2 and TRBJ2-1; 7 positions agree with TRBD2. The length of the CDR3 is 15 residues. Germline V gene data show CDR1 as SNHLY and CDR2 as FYNNEI. The V segment lost 3 bases and the J segment 0 bases; nucleotides outside the gene matches: 2. The CDR3: CASSDWGGSYNEQFF. CDR3 in DNA: TGTGCCAGCAGTGATTGGGGGGGCTCCTACAATGAGCAGTTCTTC.